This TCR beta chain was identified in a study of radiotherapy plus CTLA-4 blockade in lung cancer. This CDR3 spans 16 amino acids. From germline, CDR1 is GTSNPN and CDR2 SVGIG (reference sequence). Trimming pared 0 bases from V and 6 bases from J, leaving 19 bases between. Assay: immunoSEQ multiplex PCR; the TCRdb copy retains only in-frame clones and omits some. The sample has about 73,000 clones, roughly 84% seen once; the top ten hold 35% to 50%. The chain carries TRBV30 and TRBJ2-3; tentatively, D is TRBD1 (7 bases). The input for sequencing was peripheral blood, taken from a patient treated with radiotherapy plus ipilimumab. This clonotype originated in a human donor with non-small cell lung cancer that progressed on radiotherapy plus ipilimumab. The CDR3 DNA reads TGTGCCTGGAGTGTAGGTGGGCAGGGGGGACGGGATACGCAGTATTTT. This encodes CAWSVGGQGGRDTQYF. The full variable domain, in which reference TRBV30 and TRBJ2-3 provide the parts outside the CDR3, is SQTIHQWPATLVQPVGSPLSLECTVEGTSNPNLYWYRQAAGRGLQLLFYSVGIGQISSEVPQNLSASRPQDRQFILSSKKLLLSDSGFYLCAWSVGGQGGRDTQYFGPGTRLTVL.